These 11 T cell receptor beta chains were sequenced from one sample in a study of T cell changes during pregnancy in multiple sclerosis (dated 2019 in TCRdb). Library method: the immunoSEQ multiplex PCR assay. The table comes from immuneACCESS by way of TCRdb, which keeps in-frame sequences with V and J called. Part of the clones is missing from these tables; in studies checked, under half for an unresolved V gene and the rest for unknown reasons. This sample lists approximately 48,000 clones; 80% to 95% were detected once. 9% of the sample rests with the top ten. The specimen comprised CD8+ T cells from peripheral blood mononuclear cells, sampled after pregnancy. Receptor source: a female donor with multiple sclerosis, enrolled in a pregnancy study.

This chain links TRBV5-4 with TRBJ2-1, with 8 bases fitting TRBD1. The germline V gene has CDR1 SGHNT and CDR2 YYREEE (reference sequence). This CDR3 is built from 15 residues. The J segment lost 0 bases and the V segment lost 3 bases, leaving 2 bases of the junction unmatched. For the CDR3, the DNA is TGTGCCAGCAGCTGGACAGGGAGCTCCTACAATGAGCAGTTCTTC. It is translated as CASSWTGSSYNEQFF.

V is TRBV6-5 and J is TRBJ1-1; TRBD1 matches at 8 bases. The V gene's germline CDR1 is MNHEY and CDR2 SVGAGI. With V trimmed by 0 bases and J by 1 base, 1 base remained unmatched. The length of the CDR3 is 15 residues. CDR3 amino acids: CASSYSGTGNTEAFF. The CDR3 nucleotides are TGTGCCAGCAGTTACTCCGGGACAGGGAACACTGAAGCTTTCTTT.

The chain has TRBV5-1 and TRBJ2-3; TRBD2 aligns across 8 bases. Per the germline V gene, CDR1 is SGHRS and CDR2 is YFSETQ. The CDR3 length is 15 residues. V dropped 3 bases and J dropped 2; count of bases not matched to a gene: 5. The CDR3 loop reads CASSSQLADTDTQYF. CDR3 nucleotide sequence: TGCGCCAGCAGCTCCCAACTAGCGGACACAGATACGCAGTATTTT.

This clone appeared a single time. The V and J genes are TRBV21-1 and TRBJ2-7; TRBD1, the table's D call, was not compared with the DNA. TRBV21-1 is shown as a pseudogene. CDR3 size: 15 residues. CDR3 loop: CASSRRDRGLGEQYF. CDR3 bases: TGTGCCAGCAGCAGACGGGACAGGGGGCTAGGGGAGCAGTACTTC.

The chain couples TRBV19 to TRBJ1-2; TRBD1 aligns across 10 bases. This CDR3 is 15 amino acids long. Trimming cost V 1 base and J 5 bases; bases outside gene matches: 4. The germline gives CDR1 LNHDA, CDR2 SQIVND (reference sequence). CDR3 amino acids: CASSIAGQGSYGYTF. CDR3 in DNA: TGTGCCAGTAGTATAGCGGGACAGGGGTCGTATGGCTACACCTTC.

As to this clone: A junction boundary mismatches the germline segment, possibly from a read error. This sequence joins TRBV7-2 and TRBJ2-7, with TRBD2 matching over 9 bases. The CDR3 runs 15 residues. Per germline, CDR1 SGHTA and CDR2 FQGNSA. CDR3 DNA: TGTGCCAGCAGTTCGACCGGGACTAGCTCCCACGAGCAGTACTTC. As protein: CASSSTGTSSHEQYF.

V gene TRBV10-3 combines with J gene TRBJ1-1, with TRBD1 as a possible D gene (6 bases). Germline V gene sequence: CDR1 ENHRY, CDR2 SYGVKD. V dropped 3 bases and J dropped 6 bases, with 14 bases sitting between them. CDR3 length: 14 residues. The CDR3 DNA reads as TGTGCCATCAGTGAAGCAGGGGAAATCTCTGAAGCTTTCTTT. Translated: CAISEAGEISEAFF.

This clone has only one observation. This chain links TRBV7-2 with TRBJ2-1, with a weak D call TRBD1 (6 bases). The germline gives CDR1 SGHTA, CDR2 FQGNSA. This CDR3 has 15 residues. V was shortened by 5 bases and J by 0 bases, with 11 bases between the two germline ends. CDR3 in DNA: TGTGCCAGCAGCGTACAGGACAGCTCCTACAATGAGCAGTTCTTC. Translation: CASSVQDSSYNEQFF.

This chain links TRBV9 with TRBJ2-7; TRBD2 might be the D (5 bases). The germline V gene has CDR1 SGDLS and CDR2 YYNGEE. Trimming removed 4 bases at V and 2 bases at J, with 13 bases between. The CDR3 spans 14 residues. The CDR3 loop reads CASSYRGPPYEQYF. DNA for the CDR3: TGTGCCAGCAGCTACCGAGGGCCTCCCTACGAGCAGTACTTC.

This clone was counted a single time. The chain couples TRBV4-1 to TRBJ1-2, with D perhaps matching TRBD1 (6 bases). This CDR3 has 15 residues. The ends were cut back, 1 base at V and 0 bases at J, with 9 bases in the middle. CDR1 is MGHRA and CDR2 is YSYEKL in the germline V gene. The chain's CDR3 is CASSQGTEANYGYTF. Written as DNA, the CDR3 is TGCGCCAGCAGCCAAGGGACAGAAGCTAACTATGGCTACACCTTC.

The chain joins TRBV10-3 to TRBJ1-2; D is unclear. The CDR3 sequence is 15 residues long. Germline CDR1 and CDR2: ENHRY and SYGVKD. V shed 10 bases and J shed 8 bases, with 26 bases lying between them. The CDR3 loop reads CATTDRAGLIVGYTF. DNA of the CDR3: TGTGCCACCACGGATAGGGCAGGACTTATTGTAGGCTACACCTTC.